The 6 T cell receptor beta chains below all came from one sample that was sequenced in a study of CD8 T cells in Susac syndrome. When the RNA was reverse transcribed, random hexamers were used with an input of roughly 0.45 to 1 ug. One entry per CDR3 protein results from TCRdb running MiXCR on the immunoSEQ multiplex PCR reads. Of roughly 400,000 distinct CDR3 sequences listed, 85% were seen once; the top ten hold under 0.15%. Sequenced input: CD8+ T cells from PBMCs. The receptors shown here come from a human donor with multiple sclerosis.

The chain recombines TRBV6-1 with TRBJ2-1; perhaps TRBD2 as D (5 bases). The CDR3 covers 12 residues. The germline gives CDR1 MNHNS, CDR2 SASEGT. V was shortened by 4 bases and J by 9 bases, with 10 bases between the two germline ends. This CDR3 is CASSARGLEQFF. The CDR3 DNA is TGTGCCAGCAGTGCACGAGGACTTGAGCAGTTCTTC.

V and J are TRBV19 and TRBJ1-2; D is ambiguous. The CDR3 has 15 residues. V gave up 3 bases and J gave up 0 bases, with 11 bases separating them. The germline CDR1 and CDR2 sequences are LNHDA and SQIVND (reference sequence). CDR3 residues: CASSIFRYSNYGYTF. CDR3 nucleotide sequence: TGTGCCAGTAGTATCTTCCGTTATTCTAACTATGGCTACACCTTC.

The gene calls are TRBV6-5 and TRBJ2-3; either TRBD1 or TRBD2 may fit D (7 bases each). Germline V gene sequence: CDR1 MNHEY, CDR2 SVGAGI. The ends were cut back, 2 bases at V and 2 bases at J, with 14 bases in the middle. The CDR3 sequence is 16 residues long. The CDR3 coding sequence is TGTGCCAGCAGTTACGAGGCAGGGGGGGACACAGATACGCAGTATTTT. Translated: CASSYEAGGDTDTQYF.

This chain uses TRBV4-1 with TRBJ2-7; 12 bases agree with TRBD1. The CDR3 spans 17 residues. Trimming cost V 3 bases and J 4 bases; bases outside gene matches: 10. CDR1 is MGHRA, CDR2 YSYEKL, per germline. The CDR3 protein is CASSHEASGQGAYEQYF. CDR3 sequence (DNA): TGCGCCAGCAGCCATGAGGCTTCGGGACAGGGGGCTTACGAGCAGTACTTC.

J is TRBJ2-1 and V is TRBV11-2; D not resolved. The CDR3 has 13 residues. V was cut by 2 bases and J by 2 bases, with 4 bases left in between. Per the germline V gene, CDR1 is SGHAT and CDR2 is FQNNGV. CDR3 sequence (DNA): TGTGCCAGCAGCTTAATGACCTACAATGAGCAGTTCTTC. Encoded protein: CASSLMTYNEQFF.

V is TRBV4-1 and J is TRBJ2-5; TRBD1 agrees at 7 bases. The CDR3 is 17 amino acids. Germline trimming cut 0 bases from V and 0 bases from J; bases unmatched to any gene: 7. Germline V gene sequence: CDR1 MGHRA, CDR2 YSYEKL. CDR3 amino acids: CASSQDIRQGNQETQYF. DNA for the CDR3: TGCGCCAGCAGCCAAGATATCAGACAGGGTAACCAAGAGACCCAGTACTTC.